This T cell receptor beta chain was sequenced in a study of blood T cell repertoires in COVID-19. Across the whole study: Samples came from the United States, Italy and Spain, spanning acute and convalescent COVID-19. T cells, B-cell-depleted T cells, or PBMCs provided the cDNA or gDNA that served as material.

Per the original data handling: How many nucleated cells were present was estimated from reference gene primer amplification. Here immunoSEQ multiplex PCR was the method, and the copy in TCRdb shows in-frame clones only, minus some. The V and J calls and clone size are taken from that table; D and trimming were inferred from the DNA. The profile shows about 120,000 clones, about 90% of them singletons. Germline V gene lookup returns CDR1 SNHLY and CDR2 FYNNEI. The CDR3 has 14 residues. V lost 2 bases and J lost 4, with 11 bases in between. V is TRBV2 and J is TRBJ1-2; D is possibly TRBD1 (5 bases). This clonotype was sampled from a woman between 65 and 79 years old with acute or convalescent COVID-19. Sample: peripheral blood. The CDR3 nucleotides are TGTGCCAGCAGTGAATTGCAGGGACTCTATGGCTACACCTTC. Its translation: CASSELQGLYGYTF. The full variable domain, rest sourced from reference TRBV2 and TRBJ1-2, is EPEVTQTPSHQVTQMGQEVILRCVPISNHLYFYWYRQILGQKVEFLVSFYNNEISEKSEIFDDQFSVERPDGSNFTLKIRSTKLEDSAMYFCASSELQGLYGYTFGSGTRLTVV.